This T cell receptor beta chain is from a study of blood T cell repertoires in COVID-19. Looking at the study overall: Samples came from the United States, Italy and Spain, spanning acute and convalescent COVID-19. T cells, B-cell-depleted T cells, or PBMCs provided the cDNA or gDNA that served as material.

V gave up 3 bases and J gave up 0 bases, with 7 bases separating them. This CDR3 is built from 14 residues. Germline V gene data show CDR1 as MNHNS and CDR2 as SASEGT. In the original analysis: Amplified reference gene primers provided the basis for estimating nucleated cell counts. Produced via immunoSEQ multiplex PCR; TCRdb's table is partial and in-frame only. V, J and clone size are those of that table, while D and trimming were read from the DNA. Of some 220,000 clones listed, about 84% are singletons. This chain joins TRBV6-1 and TRBJ2-3; D is unresolved. The sequenced material came from peripheral blood. This clonotype originated in a human donor in a cohort sampled during active COVID-19. Here the CDR3 DNA reads TGTGCCAGCAGTGACGGGTTTAGCACAGATACGCAGTATTTT. Residues: CASSDGFSTDTQYF.